This T cell receptor beta chain was identified during a study of cytomegalovirus exposure and HLA in healthy donors. PCR used 60 Vbeta primers and 13 Jbeta primers. Method: immunoSEQ multiplex PCR; TCRdb's copy keeps in-frame clones and lacks some. Of more than 110,000 clones in the sample, roughly 76% were seen once. In germline, CDR1 is ENHRY, CDR2 SYGVKD. With V trimmed by 7 bases and J by 8 bases, 7 bases remained unmatched. This CDR3 is 13 amino acids long. The TCR sequence derives from a human donor in good health. The V and J genes are TRBV10-3 and TRBJ2-1, with 8 bases identical to TRBD2. Material: PBMCs. CDR3 nucleotide sequence: TGTGCCATCAAAGCGGGAGATATGGATGAGCAGTTCTTC. Its translation is CAIKAGDMDEQFF.